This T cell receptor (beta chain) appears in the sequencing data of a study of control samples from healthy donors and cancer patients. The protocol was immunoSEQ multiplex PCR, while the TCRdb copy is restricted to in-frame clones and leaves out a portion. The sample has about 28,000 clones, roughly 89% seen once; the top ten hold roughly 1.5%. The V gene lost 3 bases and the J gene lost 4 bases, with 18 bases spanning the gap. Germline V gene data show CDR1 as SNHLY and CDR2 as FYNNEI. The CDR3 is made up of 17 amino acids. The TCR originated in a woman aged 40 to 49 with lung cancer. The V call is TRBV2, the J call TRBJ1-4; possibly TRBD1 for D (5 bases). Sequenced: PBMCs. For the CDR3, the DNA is TGTGCCAGCAGTGATGACCCCTGGGGGACTATTAATGAAAAACTGTTTTTT. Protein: CASSDDPWGTINEKLFF.